Reported below is one TCR beta chain. The antigen it recognizes is unknown. No clone much larger than this one lies a single base away; base qualities are absent. For commercial TCRB immunosequencing, 400 to 550 nanograms of biopsy DNA were submitted for each sample. Adaptive Biotechnology amplified the CDR3 regions from genomic DNA with a two-step multiplex PCR designed to control amplification bias. In the first PCR, primers covered every V and J gene segment, and in the second PCR, barcodes and Illumina adapters were added. CDR3 libraries were sequenced on an Illumina instrument. The authors' pipeline ran thus. The analysis drew on both the pipelines supplied by the vendor and custom analysis of the raw data in R/Bioconductor running R version 3.3.0. Clonality, which ranges from 0 to 1, was calculated as the inverse of the normalised Shannon entropy across all productive clones. High-frequency clones were defined as the repertoire share of the top 100 clones, retaining only clones passing a 95% confidence test. Repertoire diversity was measured with the Simpson index, and overlap between samples was measured with the Morisita-Horn index. The immuneACCESS repertoire file appears here via TCRdb, limited to in-frame rearrangements. These files lack a portion of the clones; in checked studies, under half of the deficit traces to unresolved V genes, and the cause of the others is not known. D and trimming come from the DNA, and the V and J calls and clone size come from that table. The sample contains more than 9,000 clones, roughly four fifths of them found a single time. The ten most abundant clones make up 3.5% to 5% of the sample.

V is pruned by 4 bases and J by 8 bases, leaving 6 bases of the junction without a gene match. From cysteine to phenylalanine, the CDR3 is 13 amino acids long. The sequence is cut down to CDR3 DNA, 39 bases in frame from base 1. CDR1 is given as SGHRS and CDR2 as YFSETQ, both from the germline V gene. These data belong to a study of T cell repertoires in ileal Crohn's disease (dated by TCRdb to the late 2010s). Broadly, across the study: Median disease duration was approximately 8 years, and under 40% of patients were identified as active smokers at the time of surgery. The study was conducted in parallel with a multicentre cohort built to find predictors of early endoscopic recurrence after ileocolonic resection. Postoperative therapy was given to about half of the patients, with thiopurines administered to more than 10 patients and anti-TNF agents administered to 18 patients. Every patient underwent surgery because of a complication, which was stricturing disease in around 61% and penetrating disease in 39%. A total of some 150 mucosal samples from 57 patients were sequenced, collected from several sites on the surgical specimen and at postoperative endoscopy. Endoscopic postoperative recurrence was defined as a Rutgeerts score above i0. TCR repertoire analysis was done in a few dozen Crohn's disease patients from a prospective multicentre cohort.

To be eligible, patients had to be adults with ileal or ileocolonic Crohn's disease and an indication for ileocolonic resection. Before DNA extraction, whole ileal mucosal biopsies were kept frozen at -80 degrees C. Genomic DNA was isolated from frozen whole biopsies using a TRizol-based method, and the DNA was quantified with a NanoDrop 2000 spectrophotometer. What the work shows at the level of the full study, not this receptor alone: More high-frequency clones were carried by sorted CD8 T cells than by CD4 T cells, suggesting that mucosal expansions were mainly CD8. Mucosal CD4 and CD8 T cells were sorted and sequenced only in a subgroup of patients, whose size was not stated. Higher percentages of high-frequency clones at the time of surgery were linked to endoscopic recurrence, and every patient with clonality above 26.8% (18/57) had recurrence. Compared with non-smokers, patients who were active smokers at surgery showed a significantly higher proportion of clonal expansions (approximately 26% vs 20%, p=0.02).

The sequence is built from TRBV5-1 and TRBJ1-2, with 9 bases in between that match TRBD1. This TCR came from an adult with Crohn's disease. Sequencing input: ileal tissue. The sequenced DNA: TGCGCCAGCAGCCTGGACAGGGGTCGAGGCTACACCTTC. This is translated as CASSLDRGRGYTF.